This T cell receptor beta chain was captured in a study of response to subunit inactivated influenza vaccine. Study-wide points: The authors offered the suggestion that each seasonal influenza vaccination recruits few new T cells.

TCRdb ran MiXCR on the RT-PCR reads and lists one entry per CDR3 protein. The sample yields 450,000 to 500,000 distinct CDR3 sequences, approximately 11% seen once. This clonotype was recorded many times. Its cognate antigen is unknown. V lost 6 bases, J lost 2 bases, and 13 bases lay in between. The germline CDR1 and CDR2 sequences are DFQATT and SNEGSKA (reference sequence). The CDR3 spans 13 residues. The source is a man aged 45-65 years who received an inactivated influenza vaccine. The sample was PBMCs from blood, taken roughly 48 days after vaccination. This chain joins TRBV20-1 and TRBJ1-1; TRBD1 is a possible D gene (5 bases). CDR3 sequence reads: CSAPLDTNTEAFF. The CDR3 bases are TGCAGTGCCCCCCTGGACACTAACACTGAAGCTTTCTTT.